The source of this T cell receptor beta chain is a study of metastatic and nonmetastatic thyroid tumors. Study-level background: Both malignant and benign thyroid patients supplied peripheral blood and tumor or nodule tissue samples, across which the repertoires of these patients were then compared.

Trimming left V 6 bases short and J 4 bases short, with 3 bases between. The CDR3 extends over 11 amino acids. Germline V gene sequence: CDR1 MNHNS, CDR2 SASEGT. Per the original data handling: Researchers built a distant-metastasis classifier for papillary thyroid cancer that drew on CDR3 differences across clinicopathological groups. MiXCR reprocessed the PCR reads for TCRdb. Here the V and J calls rest on TCRdb's processing, not on the authors' analysis. The sample consists of about 20,000 clones, about a sixth of them appearing once. General study points: Compared with benign nodules, malignant thyroid tumors were reported to have significantly higher TCR beta diversity in both blood and tumor.

This clone was counted only a few times. No antigen is known for it. Until they underwent thyroid surgery, no patient had received any treatment. Sequencing was carried out using blood. The TCR sequence derives from a female donor with papillary thyroid cancer or a benign thyroid nodule (not recorded which). Some clones in this sample may be carry-over from other donors' samples. The chain couples TRBV6-1 to TRBJ2-2; D unclear. The CDR3 coding sequence is TGTGCCAGCAGGCTCACCGGGGAGCTGTTTTTT. Translation: CASRLTGELFF.